One sample yielded the 10 T cell receptor beta chains listed below, sequenced in a study of blood T cell repertoires in COVID-19. The protocol was immunoSEQ multiplex PCR, while the TCRdb copy is restricted to in-frame clones and leaves out a portion. The sample lists fewer than 150,000 clones; almost 90% were seen once. Specimen: peripheral blood. Receptor source: a man in his fifties or sixties with active or convalescent COVID-19.

This chain joins TRBV15 and TRBJ1-5; D remains unclear. Germline assignment: CDR1 LNHNV and CDR2 YYDKDF (reference sequence). The CDR3 sequence is 15 residues long. Trimming removed 0 bases from V and 4 bases from J, with 10 bases in between. The CDR3 protein is CATSRDRLGNQPQHF. The CDR3 nucleotides read TGTGCCACCAGCAGAGACAGGTTAGGAAATCAGCCCCAGCATTTT.

The rearrangement uses TRBV2 and TRBJ1-1; 7 bases fit TRBD1. Trimming removed 9 bases from V and 1 base from J; junction bases left unmatched: 11. This CDR3 comprises 15 residues. The germline gives CDR1 SNHLY, CDR2 FYNNEI. Written as DNA, the CDR3 is TGTGCCAGAACTAGGCCGGGACAGAGGAACACTGAAGCTTTCTTT. Amino acid sequence: CARTRPGQRNTEAFF.

The J gene is TRBJ2-7, the V gene TRBV7-9; D perhaps matches TRBD1 (6 bases). Deletions cut 2 bases from V and 6 bases from J, with 14 bases between. The CDR3 has 14 residues. The germline gives CDR1 SEHNR, CDR2 FQNEAQ (reference sequence). The CDR3: CASSLSQGSSEQYF. In DNA, the CDR3 is TGTGCCAGCAGCTTATCACAGGGTTCTAGCGAGCAGTACTTC.

The chain combines TRBV4-2 with TRBJ2-7; 7 nucleotides line up with TRBD2. Per germline, CDR1 LGHNA and CDR2 YNFKEQ. The CDR3 has 15 amino acids. V lost 4 bases, J lost 6 bases, and 12 bases stayed unmatched. Here the CDR3 reads CASSPGLWGGIEQYF. The CDR3 DNA reads as TGTGCCAGCAGCCCGGGGCTTTGGGGAGGGATCGAGCAGTACTTC.

The chain couples TRBV5-1 to TRBJ1-1, with 7 nucleotides matching TRBD1. Germline V gene sequence: CDR1 SGHRS, CDR2 YFSETQ. This CDR3 spans 15 amino acids. After removal of 4 bases from V and 1 base from J, the junction contained 7 bases not matched to a gene. The CDR3 loop is CASSRTGAGNTEAFF. CDR3 coding DNA: TGCGCCAGCAGCCGCACAGGGGCCGGGAACACTGAAGCTTTCTTT.

This chain connects TRBV28 to TRBJ1-3; no definite D call. The CDR3 is 16 residues long. Germline CDR1 is MDHEN and CDR2 is SYDVKM. The V gene lost 2 bases and the J gene lost 0 bases, with 11 bases spanning the gap. CDR3 residues: CASSLERTYSGNTIYF. As DNA, the CDR3 is TGTGCCAGCAGTTTAGAAAGGACTTACTCTGGAAACACCATATATTTT.

V usage is TRBV19 and J usage is TRBJ1-2; 8 positions agree with TRBD1. Losses at the gene ends were 2 bases for V and 5 bases for J; bases not matched to a gene: 4. This CDR3 spans 14 amino acids. CDR1 is LNHDA, CDR2 SQIVND, per germline (reference sequence). The CDR3 loop reads CASSIRGQGYGYTF. CDR3 in DNA: TGTGCCAGTAGTATAAGAGGACAGGGATATGGCTACACCTTC.

The chain uses TRBV27 and TRBJ1-2; TRBD1 agrees at 7 bases. CDR1 and CDR2 (germline): MNHEY, SMNVEV (reference sequence). The CDR3 contains 13 residues. J was trimmed by 13 bases and V by 4 bases; bases with no gene match: 12. CDR3 coding DNA: TGTGCCAGCAGTTCCCCGGGACAGCGGGTGACCACCTTC. Encoded protein: CASSSPGQRVTTF.

This chain uses TRBV6-6 with TRBJ1-5; D ambiguous. This CDR3 has 12 residues. Per the germline V gene, CDR1 is MNHNY and CDR2 is SVGAGI (reference sequence). V gave up 5 bases and J gave up 5 bases, with 7 bases separating them. The CDR3 reads CASSPRDQPQHF. The CDR3 nucleotides are TGTGCCAGCAGTCCGAGGGATCAGCCCCAGCATTTT.

V usage is TRBV5-6 and J usage is TRBJ2-7; 9 bases map to TRBD2. J lost 5 bases, V lost 3 bases, and 9 bases had no gene match. Looked up from germline, CDR1 is SGHDT and CDR2 is YYEEEE. The CDR3 has 15 amino acids. In DNA, the CDR3 is TGTGCCAGCAGCTGGGGCCAGCGGGAGGTCGACGAGCAGTACTTC. Protein product: CASSWGQREVDEQYF.